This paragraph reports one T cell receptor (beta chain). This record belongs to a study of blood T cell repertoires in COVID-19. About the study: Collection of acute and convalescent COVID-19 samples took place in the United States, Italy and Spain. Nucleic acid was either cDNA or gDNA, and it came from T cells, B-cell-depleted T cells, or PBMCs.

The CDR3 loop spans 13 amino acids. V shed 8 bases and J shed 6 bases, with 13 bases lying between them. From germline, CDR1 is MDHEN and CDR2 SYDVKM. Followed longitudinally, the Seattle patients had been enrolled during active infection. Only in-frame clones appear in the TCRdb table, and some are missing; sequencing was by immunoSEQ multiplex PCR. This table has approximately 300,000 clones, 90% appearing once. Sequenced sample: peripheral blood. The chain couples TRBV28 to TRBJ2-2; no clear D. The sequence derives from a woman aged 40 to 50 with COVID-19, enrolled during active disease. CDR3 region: CASSSHYAGELFF. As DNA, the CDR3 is TGTGCCAGCTCAAGCCACTACGCCGGGGAGCTGTTTTTT.